There are many counts of the clone carrying this T cell receptor (beta chain). This entry belongs to a study of T-cell reconstitution after alpha-beta-depleted transplantation in children. CDR3 length: 14 residues. Trimming took off 3 bases at V and 7 bases at J, with 13 bases between the two ends. Germline CDR1 and CDR2: MGHDK and SYGVNS. Unique molecular identifiers were used in preparing the TCRbeta library. TCRdb used MiXCR to reprocess the PCR reads, holding one entry per CDR3 protein. Of about 72,000 distinct CDR3 sequences listed, just under 7.5% are singletons. The chain combines TRBV25-1 with TRBJ1-5, with a possible D match to TRBD1 (5 bases). The clonotype comes from a human donor who donated a stem cell graft to a child with acute lymphoblastic leukemia. The material sequenced was PBMCs from the stem cell graft donor, taken from the stem cell graft. This chain's CDR3 is CASSEGIRGQPQHF. The CDR3 coding sequence is TGTGCCAGCAGTGAGGGGATCCGGGGCCAGCCCCAGCATTTT.